These 2 T cell receptor beta chains came from one sample sequenced in a study of human T cells and chemical hapten exposure. As for time point: pre-sensitization, week 0. Treatment: therapeutic diphenylcyclopropenone sensitization with weekly scalp DPC. TCRdb recomputed calls from the RACE reads with MiXCR, one row per CDR3 protein. The sample lists a few hundred thousand distinct CDR3 sequences; about 5% were seen once. The input for sequencing was whole blood, taken in connection with sensitization to the hapten diphenylcyclopropenone (DPC). These receptors were taken from a woman aged 18-29 years with alopecia areata. Some clones in this sample may be carry-over from other donors' samples.

This clonotype has at least ten counts. This chain uses TRBV7-2 with TRBJ2-4; TRBD1 is a possible D gene (7 bases). Germline CDR1 reads SGHTA; CDR2 reads FQGNSA. The CDR3 runs 15 residues. Between the trimmed V and J ends, which lost 5 bases and 7 bases, there was a span of 18 bases. The CDR3 spells CASSPLQGGWNIQYF. The CDR3 nucleotides read TGTGCCAGCAGCCCTTTGCAGGGGGGATGGAACATTCAGTACTTC.

This clonotype came up a few times. The rearrangement links TRBV4-3 to TRBJ1-5, with 8 nucleotides matching TRBD1. The trim removed 5 bases at V and 7 bases at J, leaving 7 bases unmatched. CDR1 and CDR2 from the germline V gene are LGHNA and YSLEER. This CDR3 has 14 amino acids. This CDR3 is CASSEDRDRQPQHF. DNA of the CDR3: TGCGCCAGCAGCGAGGACAGGGATCGACAGCCCCAGCATTTT.